This record concerns one T cell receptor beta chain sequence. These data originate in a study of T cell changes during pregnancy in multiple sclerosis. Profiled with immunoSEQ multiplex PCR; TCRdb holds only in-frame clones, not every one. This sample yields 45,000 or so clones, of which 70% to 90% are seen a single time; about 1% belongs to the top ten. V shed 4 bases and J 3 bases; nucleotides not matched to a gene: 2. Germline CDR1 ENHRY, CDR2 SYGVKD. This CDR3 is 14 amino acids long. This chain uses TRBV10-3 with TRBJ2-3, with 9 bases identical to TRBD1. The TCR comes from a female donor with multiple sclerosis, enrolled in a pregnancy study. The sequenced sample was CD4+ T cells from peripheral blood mononuclear cells, obtained after pregnancy. CDR3 residues: CAISGDRGTDTQYF. The CDR3 DNA is TGTGCCATCAGTGGCGACAGGGGGACAGATACGCAGTATTTT.